The 23 T cell receptor beta chains below all came from one sample that was sequenced in a study of a mutant IDH1 vaccine in newly diagnosed glioma. Regarding time point: week 11, during vaccination. The investigators gave 300 ug of mutant IDH1 20-mer peptide in each vaccine dose, together with topical imiquimod. Which antigens these TCRs recognize remains unknown. Only in-frame clones appear in the TCRdb table, and some are missing; sequencing was by immunoSEQ multiplex PCR. The sample lists 100,000 to 150,000 clones, about 82% occurring once. Sequencing used PBMCs, obtained from a glioma patient whose treatment included an IDH1 peptide vaccine. These receptors were collected from a man aged 35-49 years with glioma.

The chain carries TRBV7-3 and TRBJ2-3; no firm D call. Deletions cut 2 bases from V and 4 bases from J, with 7 bases between. This CDR3 comprises 13 residues. CDR1 is SGHTA and CDR2 is FQGTGA in the germline V gene. The CDR3 DNA reads as TGTGCCAGCAGCTTATCCTTTGCAGATACGCAGTATTTT. It yields the protein CASSLSFADTQYF.

This clone appeared once. The chain combines TRBV6-6 with TRBJ2-3, with D hard to call. Germline assignment: CDR1 MNHNY and CDR2 SVGAGI (reference sequence). The CDR3 runs 13 residues. V was pared by 5 bases and J by 3 bases, with 9 bases between. The DNA of the CDR3 is TGTGCCAGCAGTACGAGCGAGACAGATACGCAGTATTTT. Its protein is CASSTSETDTQYF.

The chain combines TRBV5-1 with TRBJ2-3; 9 bases agree with TRBD2. This CDR3 spans 16 amino acids. Germline assignment: CDR1 SGHRS and CDR2 YFSETQ. V shed 0 bases and J 5 bases; nucleotides not matched to a gene: 7. The CDR3 DNA reads as TGCGCCAGCAGCTTGGCTTTGCGGGGGGGCCGAGATACGCAGTATTTT. Translated: CASSLALRGGRDTQYF. Variable domain in full (rest from reference TRBV5-1 and TRBJ2-3): KAGVTQTPRYLIKTRGQQVTLSCSPISGHRSVSWYQQTPGQGLQFLFEYFSETQRNKGNFPGRFSGRQFSNSRSEMNVSTLELGDSALYLCASSLALRGGRDTQYFGPGTRLTVL.

The chain links TRBV5-6 to TRBJ2-1, with D perhaps given as TRBD1 or TRBD2 (6 bases each). Germline V gene lookup returns CDR1 SGHDT and CDR2 YYEEEE. The V gene lost 6 bases and the J gene lost 5 bases, with 15 bases spanning the gap. This CDR3 spans 14 amino acids. CDR3 in DNA: TGTGCCAGCATACAGGGCGGGGATCACAATGAGCAGTTCTTC. Translation: CASIQGGDHNEQFF.

V gene TRBV18 combines with J gene TRBJ2-1, with 10 bases that match TRBD2. The CDR3 is 15 residues long. Germline lookup yields CDR1 KGHSH and CDR2 LQKENI. Trimming at V came to 4 bases and at J to 3 bases, leaving 3 bases not matched to a gene. The CDR3 is CASSQGLAVYNEQFF. DNA for the CDR3: TGTGCCAGCTCACAAGGACTAGCGGTCTACAATGAGCAGTTCTTC. Drawing the rest from reference TRBV18 and TRBJ2-1, the complete variable domain is NAGVMQNPRHLVRRRGQEARLRCSPMKGHSHVYWYRQLPEEGLKFMVYLQKENIIDESGMPKERFSAEFPKEGPSILRIQQVVRGDSAAYFCASSQGLAVYNEQFFGPGTRLTVL.

This chain uses TRBV7-6 with TRBJ2-7; the D gene could be TRBD1 or TRBD2 (5 bases each). Deletions cut 4 bases from V and 6 bases from J, with 10 bases between. The germline V gene has CDR1 SGHVS and CDR2 FNYEAQ. The CDR3 totals 12 residues. This CDR3 reads CASSSGGPEQYF. CDR3 sequence (DNA): TGTGCCAGCAGCTCTGGGGGTCCCGAGCAGTACTTC.

This clone was recorded once. The rearrangement joins TRBV9 to TRBJ1-2, with D unresolved. CDR1 is SGDLS, CDR2 YYNGEE, per germline. V was trimmed by 3 bases and J by 4 bases, leaving 19 bases between them. This CDR3 is built from 16 residues. This chain's CDR3 is CASSAPPSAGIYGYTF. The CDR3 coding sequence is TGTGCCAGCAGCGCTCCCCCCTCGGCCGGGATCTATGGCTACACCTTC.

The chain carries TRBV19 and TRBJ1-1; maybe TRBD1 (6 bases). The V gene lost 4 bases and the J gene lost 8 bases, with 11 bases spanning the gap. The CDR3 sequence is 12 residues long. Germline loops: CDR1 LNHDA, CDR2 SQIVND (reference sequence). This chain's CDR3 is CASSTVTGEAFF. The CDR3 bases are TGTGCCAGTAGTACCGTAACAGGGGAAGCTTTCTTT.

This clone was counted only a few times. The genes are TRBV2 and TRBJ1-5, with D uncertain. V dropped 4 bases and J dropped 7 bases, with 8 bases sitting between them. The CDR3 totals 12 residues. Germline V gene data show CDR1 as SNHLY and CDR2 as FYNNEI. The CDR3 DNA reads as TGTGCCAGCAGTGGCTCGCAGCAGCCCCAGCATTTT. As protein: CASSGSQQPQHF.

V gene TRBV30 combines with J gene TRBJ1-2, with 10 bases fitting TRBD1. V lost 2 bases to trimming and J lost 6 bases; unmatched junction nucleotides: 9. The length of the CDR3 is 15 residues. The germline V gene encodes CDR1 GTSNPN and CDR2 SVGIG (reference sequence). CDR3: CAWSHSGTGEDGYTF. CDR3 bases: TGTGCCTGGAGTCACTCCGGGACAGGGGAGGATGGCTACACCTTC. Drawing the rest from reference TRBV30 and TRBJ1-2, the complete variable domain is SQTIHQWPATLVQPVGSPLSLECTVEGTSNPNLYWYRQAAGRGLQLLFYSVGIGQISSEVPQNLSASRPQDRQFILSSKKLLLSDSGFYLCAWSHSGTGEDGYTFGSGTRLTVV.

This clone was counted a single time. This chain links TRBV2 with TRBJ2-7; 9 bases are shared with TRBD1. Trimming removed 7 bases from V and 5 bases from J; junction bases left unmatched: 12. CDR1 is SNHLY and CDR2 is FYNNEI in the germline V gene. The CDR3 loop spans 15 amino acids. DNA of the CDR3: TGTGCCAGCACAGTACGGGGACAGGGAAAGGACGAGCAGTACTTC. This sequence encodes CASTVRGQGKDEQYF.

The chain carries TRBV4-1 and TRBJ2-1; 7 bases map to TRBD2. Germline V gene lookup returns CDR1 MGHRA and CDR2 YSYEKL. CDR3 length equals 18 residues. The V and J ends lost 5 bases and 5 bases, in that order; junction bases with no gene match: 18. CDR3 nucleotide sequence: TGCGCCAGCAGCACTAGGCTCAAGGAGGCGGGAGCGGACAATGAGCAGTTCTTC. Encoded protein: CASSTRLKEAGADNEQFF.

DNA for the CDR3: TGCGCCAGCAGCCAAGAGACGGGGGGACCCTACGAGCAGTACTTC. Residues: CASSQETGGPYEQYF. V gene TRBV4-3 combines with J gene TRBJ2-7, with 7 bases matching TRBD2. The CDR3 covers 15 residues. CDR1 LGHNA and CDR2 YSLEER come from the germline V gene. After removal of 0 bases from V and 2 bases from J, the junction contained 4 bases not matched to a gene.

This chain uses TRBV6-6 with TRBJ2-7; D is unclear. There are 13 residues in the CDR3. Between the trimmed V and J ends, which lost 6 bases and 0 bases, there was a span of 9 bases. The germline gives CDR1 MNHNY, CDR2 SVGAGI (reference sequence). This chain's CDR3 is CASSTGSSYEQYF. The CDR3 DNA sequence: TGTGCCAGCAGCACCGGGTCCTCCTACGAGCAGTACTTC.

The J gene is TRBJ1-3, the V gene TRBV30; D not certain. With 2 bases removed from V and 9 bases from J, the gap between germline ends came to 14 bases. The germline V gene encodes CDR1 GTSNPN and CDR2 SVGIG (reference sequence). This CDR3 contains 13 residues. The CDR3: CAWSRFGEGTIYF. The CDR3 bases are TGTGCCTGGAGTCGGTTCGGGGAGGGCACCATATATTTT.

The chain combines TRBV4-1 with TRBJ2-6, with 9 positions matching TRBD1. Germline CDR1 is MGHRA and CDR2 is YSYEKL. J lost 2 bases, V lost 4 bases, and 15 bases had no gene match. CDR3 length: 20 amino acids. CDR3 DNA: TGCGCCAGCAGCCTAAGACCCCCGGGACAGGGAGCCACTGGGGCCAACGTCCTGACTTTC. Its translation is CASSLRPPGQGATGANVLTF.

There are a few counts of this clone. The rearrangement links TRBV7-6 to TRBJ1-4; D is unresolved. In germline, CDR1 is SGHVS, CDR2 FNYEAQ. The V gene lost 1 base and the J gene lost 7 bases, with 10 bases spanning the gap. This CDR3 region has 14 residues. The CDR3 coding sequence is TGTGCCAGCAGCTTAGAGGGTCGGGGTGAAAAACTGTTTTTT. It translates to CASSLEGRGEKLFF.

This clone was recorded once. V and J are TRBV11-2 and TRBJ1-4; weak D call: TRBD1 (5 bases). The CDR3 is made up of 15 amino acids. The germline gives CDR1 SGHAT, CDR2 FQNNGV. Trimming removed 2 bases from V and 4 bases from J, with 11 bases in between. The CDR3 reads CASSLLGRVNEKLFF. CDR3 nucleotide sequence: TGTGCCAGCAGCTTACTGGGACGGGTTAATGAAAAACTGTTTTTT.

This rearrangement joins TRBV7-2 to TRBJ2-3, with D unclear. V lost 0 bases to trimming and J lost 0 bases, with 7 bases between them. CDR1 and CDR2 from the germline V gene are SGHTA and FQGNSA. The CDR3 totals 15 residues. The CDR3 region is CASSLAGGSTDTQYF. The CDR3 DNA reads TGTGCCAGCAGCTTAGCTGGCGGAAGCACAGATACGCAGTATTTT.

This clone has just a few counts. The chain joins TRBV25-1 to TRBJ1-5; D unclear. The CDR3 contains 13 residues. Trimming took 4 bases from V and 6 from J, leaving 10 bases between them. Per the germline V gene, CDR1 is MGHDK and CDR2 is SYGVNS. CDR3 sequence: CASSVGPGQPQHF. The CDR3 region has the DNA TGTGCCAGCAGTGTAGGTCCGGGTCAGCCCCAGCATTTT.

Written as DNA, the CDR3 is TGCGCCAGCAGCTGGGGGGCAATCCACAATGAGCAGTTCTTC. This encodes CASSWGAIHNEQFF. The rearrangement uses TRBV5-1 and TRBJ2-1; perhaps D is TRBD1 or TRBD2 (6 bases each). The V end was cut by 3 bases, the J end by 5 bases, with 12 bases between. This CDR3 has 14 residues. Germline lookup yields CDR1 SGHRS and CDR2 YFSETQ.

The chain has TRBV6-5 and TRBJ1-2; 8 bases fit TRBD1. This CDR3 has 14 residues. J was trimmed by 5 bases and V by 6 bases; bases with no gene match: 8. CDR1 is MNHEY, CDR2 SVGAGI, per germline. In DNA form, the CDR3 reads TGTGCCAGCAGCCCCGACAGGGGAGTGTATGGCTACACCTTC. Translated, it gives CASSPDRGVYGYTF.

The chain employs TRBV20-1 and TRBJ2-3; D is possibly TRBD1 (5 bases). Germline lookup yields CDR1 DFQATT and CDR2 SNEGSKA (reference sequence). The CDR3 has 11 amino acids. Trimming stripped 5 bases from V and 6 bases from J, with 9 bases between. The CDR3 region has the DNA TGCAGTGCTCAGGGAAGGGATACGCAGTATTTT. It is translated as CSAQGRDTQYF.